The T cell receptor beta chain described here comes from a study of blood T cell repertoires in COVID-19. Generated by immunoSEQ multiplex PCR, the TCRdb table keeps only in-frame clones and is missing some. Of roughly 300,000 clones in the sample, 70% to 90% were seen once. The V segment lost 5 bases and the J segment 3 bases; nucleotides outside the gene matches: 5. Germline CDR1 and CDR2: GTSNPN and SVGIG (reference sequence). The CDR3 is 13 residues long. The chain combines TRBV30 with TRBJ1-1; the match to TRBD1 covers 8 bases. The sequenced sample consisted of peripheral blood. This receptor was obtained from a woman between 50 and 59 years old who had recovered from COVID-19. CDR3 region: CAWDRGIDTEAFF. The CDR3 nucleotides read TGTGCCTGGGACAGGGGTATTGACACTGAAGCTTTCTTT.